A selection of T cell receptor beta chains follows, all from one sample in a study of T-cell reconstitution after alpha-beta-depleted transplantation in children. TCRdb used MiXCR to reprocess the PCR reads, holding one entry per CDR3 protein. Among about 980,000 distinct CDR3 sequences listed, 25% to 35% were seen once. The input for sequencing was PBMCs, mostly from graft donor cells, taken 360 days after TCRalphabeta/CD19-depleted stem cell transplant. Receptors originate from a boy under three years old who had a stem cell transplant for SCID, so the T cells may come from the graft donor. The CDR3 runs from the conserved cysteine through the conserved F or W. The D gene is left open where the match is weak. Rows may omit the clone size; those that give it use once, few, many or a size class.

clone size | J gene | V gene | D gene | CDR3 DNA | CDR3 protein
NA | TRBJ2-5 | TRBV12-3/TRBV12-4 | TRBD2 | TGTGCCAGCAGTTTAACGGGGGGGGTCGGGGAGACCCAGTACTTC | CASSLTGGVGETQYF
NA | TRBJ2-1 | TRBV3-1 | TRBD1 | TGTGCCAGCAGCCAGGCAACCGGGACAGGGGGCAATGAGCAGTTCTTC | CASSQATGTGGNEQFF
many | TRBJ2-5 | TRBV28 | NA | TGTGCCAGCAGTTTAAGACCTTGGGGAGAGACCCAGTACTTC | CASSLRPWGETQYF
NA | TRBJ2-1 | TRBV12-3/TRBV12-4 | TRBD1 | TGTGCCAGCAGTTTTAAGGGGGCGGGTTACAATGAGCAGTTCTTC | CASSFKGAGYNEQFF
NA | TRBJ1-2 | TRBV20-1 | NA | TGCAGTGCTAATGGACAGTCCCGAGAGTATGGCTACACCTTC | CSANGQSREYGYTF
NA | TRBJ2-7 | TRBV5-1 | NA | TGCGCCAGCAGCTTAACGGGGGGCCTCCTCCTAGTCCACGAGCAGTACTTC | CASSLTGGLLLVHEQYF
few | TRBJ2-7 | TRBV4-1 | NA | TGCGCCAGCAGCAAGACGGCTCCCTACGAGCAGTACTTC | CASSKTAPYEQYF
NA | TRBJ2-7 | TRBV3-1 | TRBD2 | TGTGCCAGCAGCCAAGGAACCGGGTCTAGCGGGGACCACTTC | CASSQGTGSSGDHF
few | TRBJ2-2 | TRBV5-1 | NA | TGCGCCAGCAGCACCCTCGGTGGGGCGAACACCGGGGAGCTGTTTTTT | CASSTLGGANTGELFF
few | TRBJ2-1 | TRBV10-3 | TRBD1 | TGTGCCATCAGTGGTACTTCAGGGGGCGAGAGATCCTACAATGAGCAGTTCTTC | CAISGTSGGERSYNEQFF
many | TRBJ2-7 | TRBV2 | TRBD1 | TGTGCCAGCAGTGATCAGGGACAGGGTACCTACGAGCAGTACTTC | CASSDQGQGTYEQYF
NA | TRBJ2-5 | TRBV5-1 | TRBD2 | TGCGCCAGCGGCTTGGCCCTAGCGGGGGGAGAGACCCAGTACTTC | CASGLALAGGETQYF
many | TRBJ2-7 | TRBV28 | TRBD2 | TGTGCCAGCAGTCTTCACCCGCGGGGGGGCCTTAAAGAGCAGTACTTC | CASSLHPRGGLKEQYF
NA | TRBJ2-1 | TRBV15 | NA | TGTGCCACCAGCAGAGAGACAAATGAGCAGTTCTTC | CATSRETNEQFF